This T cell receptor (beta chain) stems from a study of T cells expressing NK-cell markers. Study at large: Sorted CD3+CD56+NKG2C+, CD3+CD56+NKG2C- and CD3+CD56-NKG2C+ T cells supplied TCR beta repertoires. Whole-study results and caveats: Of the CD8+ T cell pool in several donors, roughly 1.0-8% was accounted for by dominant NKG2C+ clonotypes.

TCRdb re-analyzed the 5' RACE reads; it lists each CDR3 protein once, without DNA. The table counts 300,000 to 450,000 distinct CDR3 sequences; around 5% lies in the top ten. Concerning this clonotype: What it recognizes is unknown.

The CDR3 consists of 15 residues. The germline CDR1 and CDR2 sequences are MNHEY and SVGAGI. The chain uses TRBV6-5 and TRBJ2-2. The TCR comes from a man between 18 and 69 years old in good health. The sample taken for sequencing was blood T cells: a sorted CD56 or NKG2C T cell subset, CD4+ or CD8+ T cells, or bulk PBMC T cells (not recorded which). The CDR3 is CASSYSPARNGELFF.